The clone carrying this T cell receptor beta chain occurred many times. Its specificity is not known. The CDR3 covers 12 residues. Trimming removed 7 bases at V and 5 bases at J, with 11 bases between. The germline CDR1 and CDR2 sequences are MNHNS and SASEGT. MiXCR was used by TCRdb to re-call the PCR reads. The table has 85,000 to 100,000 clones, roughly 13% seen once. Prior to thyroid surgery, none of the patients had received any treatment. These data come from a study of metastatic and nonmetastatic thyroid tumors. In the study overall: Repertoires of blood and of tissue (tumor or nodule) from malignant and benign thyroid patients were compared.

Overall study findings and caveats: Across blood and tumor, TCR beta diversity in malignant thyroid tumors was reportedly significantly higher than in benign nodules.

Input material: blood. The chain is built from TRBV6-1 and TRBJ2-5, with D uncertain. This clonotype was obtained from a female donor with papillary thyroid cancer or a benign thyroid nodule (not recorded which). Some clones in this sample may be carry-over from other donors' samples. CDR3: CASTFYGETQYF. For the CDR3, the DNA is TGTGCCAGCACCTTCTATGGGGAGACCCAGTACTTC.